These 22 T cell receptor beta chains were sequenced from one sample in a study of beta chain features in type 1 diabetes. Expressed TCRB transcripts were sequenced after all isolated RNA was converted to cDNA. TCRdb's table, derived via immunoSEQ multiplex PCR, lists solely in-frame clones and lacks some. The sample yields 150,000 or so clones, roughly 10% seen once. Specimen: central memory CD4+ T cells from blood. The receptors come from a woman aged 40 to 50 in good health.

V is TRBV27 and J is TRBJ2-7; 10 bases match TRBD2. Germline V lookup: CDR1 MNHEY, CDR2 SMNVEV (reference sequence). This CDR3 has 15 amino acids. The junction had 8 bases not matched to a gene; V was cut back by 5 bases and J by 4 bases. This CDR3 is CASSPQAGGKYEQYF. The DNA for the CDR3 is TGTGCCAGCAGTCCCCAAGCGGGGGGGAAGTACGAGCAGTACTTC.

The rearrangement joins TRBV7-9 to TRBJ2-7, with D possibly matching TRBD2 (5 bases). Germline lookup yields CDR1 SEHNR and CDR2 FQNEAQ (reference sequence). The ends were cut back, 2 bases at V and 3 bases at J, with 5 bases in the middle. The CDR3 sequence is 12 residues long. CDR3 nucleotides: TGTGCCAGCAGCTTAACTAGCTACGAGCAGTACTTC. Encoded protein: CASSLTSYEQYF. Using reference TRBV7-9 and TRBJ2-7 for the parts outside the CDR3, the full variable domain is DTGVSQNPRHKITKRGQNVTFRCDPISEHNRLYWYRQTLGQGPEFLTYFQNEAQLEKSRLLSDRFSAERPKGSFSTLEIQRTEQGDSAMYLCASSLTSYEQYFGPGTRLTVT.

CDR3 bases: TGTGCTAGGAACAGGGGCTACACCTTC. Translated: CARNRGYTF. The chain has TRBV7-7 and TRBJ1-2; D possibly corresponds to TRBD1 (5 bases). The germline V gene encodes CDR1 SSHAT and CDR2 FNYEAQ (reference sequence). The CDR3 runs 9 residues.

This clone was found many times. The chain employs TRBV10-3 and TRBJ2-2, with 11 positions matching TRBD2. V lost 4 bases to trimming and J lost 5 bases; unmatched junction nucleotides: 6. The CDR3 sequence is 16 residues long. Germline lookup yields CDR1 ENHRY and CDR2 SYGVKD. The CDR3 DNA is TGTGCCATCAGTGTAGGGACTAGCGGAGCGACCGGGGAGCTGTTTTTT. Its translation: CAISVGTSGATGELFF.

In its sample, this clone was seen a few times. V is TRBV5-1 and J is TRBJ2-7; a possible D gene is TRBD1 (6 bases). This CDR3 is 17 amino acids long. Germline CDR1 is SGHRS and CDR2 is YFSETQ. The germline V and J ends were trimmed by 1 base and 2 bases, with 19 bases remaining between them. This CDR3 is CASSLWETGAVAYEQYF. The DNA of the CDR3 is TGCGCCAGCAGCTTGTGGGAGACAGGTGCCGTGGCCTACGAGCAGTACTTC.

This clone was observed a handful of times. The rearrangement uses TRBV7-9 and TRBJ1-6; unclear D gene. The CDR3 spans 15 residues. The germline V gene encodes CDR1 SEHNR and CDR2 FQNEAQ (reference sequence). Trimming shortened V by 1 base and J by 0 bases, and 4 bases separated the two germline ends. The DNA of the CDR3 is TGTGCCAGCAGCTTAGGGAGCTCCTATAATTCACCCCTCCACTTT. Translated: CASSLGSSYNSPLHF.

DNA of the CDR3: TGTGCCAGCAGTGATCAGGCGGGGAGCGGGGGCCACTACAATGAGCAGTTCTTC. Its translation: CASSDQAGSGGHYNEQFF. This chain links TRBV6-1 with TRBJ2-1; the match to TRBD2 covers 8 bases. V was clipped by 3 bases and J by 3 bases; unmatched bases: 13. CDR1 and CDR2 (germline): MNHNS, SASEGT. This CDR3 contains 18 residues.

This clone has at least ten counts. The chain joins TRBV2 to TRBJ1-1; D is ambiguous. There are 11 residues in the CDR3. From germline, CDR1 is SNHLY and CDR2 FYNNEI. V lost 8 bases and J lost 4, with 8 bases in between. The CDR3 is CASEVSTEAFF. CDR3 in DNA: TGTGCCAGCGAGGTTAGCACTGAAGCTTTCTTT. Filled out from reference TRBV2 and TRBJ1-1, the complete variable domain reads EPEVTQTPSHQVTQMGQEVILRCVPISNHLYFYWYRQILGQKVEFLVSFYNNEISEKSEIFDDQFSVERPDGSNFTLKIRSTKLEDSAMYFCASEVSTEAFFGQGTRLTVV.

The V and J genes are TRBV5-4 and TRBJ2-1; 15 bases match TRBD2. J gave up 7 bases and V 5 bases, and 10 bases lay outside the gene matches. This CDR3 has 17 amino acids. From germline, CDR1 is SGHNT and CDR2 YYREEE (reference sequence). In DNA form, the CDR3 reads TGTGCCAGCAGTCCCGGACTAGCGGGGGGGCTGGGGAATGAGCAGTTCTTC. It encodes CASSPGLAGGLGNEQFF.

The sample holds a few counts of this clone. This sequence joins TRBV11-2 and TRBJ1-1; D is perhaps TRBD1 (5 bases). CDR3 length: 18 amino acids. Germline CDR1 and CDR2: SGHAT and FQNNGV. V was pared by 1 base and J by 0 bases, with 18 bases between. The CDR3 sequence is CASSLVGKPGIMNTEAFF. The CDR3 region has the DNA TGTGCCAGCAGCTTAGTAGGTAAGCCAGGGATTATGAACACTGAAGCTTTCTTT. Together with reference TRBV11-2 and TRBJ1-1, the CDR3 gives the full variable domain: EAGVAQSPRYKIIEKRQSVAFWCNPISGHATLYWYQQILGQGPKLLIQFQNNGVVDDSQLPKDRFSAERLKGVDSTLKIQPAKLEDSAVYLCASSLVGKPGIMNTEAFFGQGTRLTVV.

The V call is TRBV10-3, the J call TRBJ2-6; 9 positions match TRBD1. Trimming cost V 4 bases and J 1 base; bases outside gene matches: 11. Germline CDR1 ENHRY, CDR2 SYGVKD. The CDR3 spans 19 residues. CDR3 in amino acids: CAISGGEGTGISGANVLTF. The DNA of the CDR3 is TGTGCCATCAGTGGGGGTGAAGGGACAGGGATATCTGGGGCCAACGTCCTGACTTTC.

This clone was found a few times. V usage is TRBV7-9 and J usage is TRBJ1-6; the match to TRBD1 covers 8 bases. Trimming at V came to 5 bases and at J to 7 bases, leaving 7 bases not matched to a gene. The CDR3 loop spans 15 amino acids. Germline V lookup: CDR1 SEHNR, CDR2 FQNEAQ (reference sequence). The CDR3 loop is CASSQTQGANSPLHF. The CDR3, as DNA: TGTGCCAGCAGCCAAACGCAGGGGGCAAATTCACCCCTCCACTTT.

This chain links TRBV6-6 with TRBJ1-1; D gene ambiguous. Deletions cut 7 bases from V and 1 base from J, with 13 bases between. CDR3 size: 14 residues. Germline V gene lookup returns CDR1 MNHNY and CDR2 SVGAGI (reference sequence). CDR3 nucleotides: TGTGCCAGCACCGTTACCGCAGAGAACACTGAAGCTTTCTTT. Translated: CASTVTAENTEAFF.

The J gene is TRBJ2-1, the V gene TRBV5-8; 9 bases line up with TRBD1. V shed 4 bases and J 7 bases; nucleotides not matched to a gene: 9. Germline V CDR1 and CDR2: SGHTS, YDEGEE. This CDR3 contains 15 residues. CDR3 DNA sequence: TGTGCCAGCAGCCCGGACAGGGGAGGGATGAATGAGCAGTTCTTC. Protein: CASSPDRGGMNEQFF.

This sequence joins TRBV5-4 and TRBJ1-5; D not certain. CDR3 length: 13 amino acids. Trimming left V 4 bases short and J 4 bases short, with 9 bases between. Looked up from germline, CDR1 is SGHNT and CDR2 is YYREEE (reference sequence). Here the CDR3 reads CASSRGINQPQHF. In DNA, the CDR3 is TGTGCCAGCAGCCGAGGTATAAATCAGCCCCAGCATTTT.

The CDR3 bases are TGCGCCAGCAGCTTGGCTACGGGATCCGGCGATTCACCCCTCCACTTT. Translating gives CASSLATGSGDSPLHF. The chain carries TRBV5-1 and TRBJ1-6; D remains ambiguous. The CDR3 sequence is 16 residues long. Looked up from germline, CDR1 is SGHRS and CDR2 is YFSETQ. Trimming removed 0 bases from V and 8 bases from J, with 15 bases in between.

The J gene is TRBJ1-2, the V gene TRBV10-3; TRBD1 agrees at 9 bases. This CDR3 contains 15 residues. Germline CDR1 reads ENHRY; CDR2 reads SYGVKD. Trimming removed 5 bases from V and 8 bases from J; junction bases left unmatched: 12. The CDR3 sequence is CAISRTGEGLQGYTF. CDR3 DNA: TGTGCCATCAGTAGGACAGGGGAGGGCCTGCAGGGCTACACCTTC.

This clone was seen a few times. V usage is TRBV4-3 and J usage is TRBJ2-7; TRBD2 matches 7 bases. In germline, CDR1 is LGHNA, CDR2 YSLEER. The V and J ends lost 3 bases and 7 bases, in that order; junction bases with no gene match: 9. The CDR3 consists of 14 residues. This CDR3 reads CASSQGRGGGEQYF. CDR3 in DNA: TGCGCCAGCAGCCAGGGGAGGGGTGGGGGGGAGCAGTACTTC.

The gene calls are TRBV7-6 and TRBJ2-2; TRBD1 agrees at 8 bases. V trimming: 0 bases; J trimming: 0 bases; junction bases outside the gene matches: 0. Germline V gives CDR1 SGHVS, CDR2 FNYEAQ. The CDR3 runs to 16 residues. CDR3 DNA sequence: TGTGCCAGCAGCTTAGCCAGGGGGCCGAACACCGGGGAGCTGTTTTTT. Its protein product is CASSLARGPNTGELFF.

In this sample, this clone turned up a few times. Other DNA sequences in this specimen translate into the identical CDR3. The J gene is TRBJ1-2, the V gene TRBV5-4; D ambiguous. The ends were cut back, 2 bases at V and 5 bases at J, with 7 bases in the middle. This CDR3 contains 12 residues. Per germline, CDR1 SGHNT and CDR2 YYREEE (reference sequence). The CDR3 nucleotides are TGTGCCAGCAGCTTAGAACAGTATGGCTACACCTTC. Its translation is CASSLEQYGYTF.

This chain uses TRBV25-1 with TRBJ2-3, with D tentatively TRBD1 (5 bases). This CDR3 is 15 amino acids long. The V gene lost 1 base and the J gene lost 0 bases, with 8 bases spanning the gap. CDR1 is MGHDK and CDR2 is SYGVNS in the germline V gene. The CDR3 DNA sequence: TGTGCCAGCAGTGAATTGAAGGGGAGCACAGATACGCAGTATTTT. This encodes CASSELKGSTDTQYF.

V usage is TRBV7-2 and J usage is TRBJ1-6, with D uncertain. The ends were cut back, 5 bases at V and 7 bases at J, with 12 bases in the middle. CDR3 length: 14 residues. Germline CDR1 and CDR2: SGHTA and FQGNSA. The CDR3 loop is CASSPTRGNSPLHF. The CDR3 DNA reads TGTGCCAGCAGCCCTACCCGGGGAAATTCACCCCTCCACTTT.